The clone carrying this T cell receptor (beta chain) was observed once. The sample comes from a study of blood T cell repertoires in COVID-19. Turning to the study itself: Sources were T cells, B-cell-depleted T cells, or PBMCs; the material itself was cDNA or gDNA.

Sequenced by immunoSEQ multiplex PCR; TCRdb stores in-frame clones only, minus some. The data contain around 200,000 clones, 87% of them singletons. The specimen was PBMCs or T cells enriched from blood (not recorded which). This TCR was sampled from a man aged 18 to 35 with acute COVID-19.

The CDR3 here is CASSFPHRGTTYEQYF. For the CDR3, the DNA is TGTGCCAGCAGTTTTCCCCACAGGGGTACGACCTACGAGCAGTACTTC. This sequence joins TRBV28 and TRBJ2-7, with TRBD1 matching 7 bases. Germline CDR1 MDHEN, CDR2 SYDVKM. The length of the CDR3 is 16 residues. Losses at the gene ends were 3 bases for V and 2 bases for J; bases not matched to a gene: 10.